This T cell receptor (beta chain) stems from a study of molecular identifiers for immune sequencing clone quantification. CD8+CD4-CCR7+CD45RA+ cells were sorted as naive CD8 T cells. This CDR3 spans 16 amino acids. Germline loops: CDR1 MNHEY, CDR2 SVGAGI. The J segment lost 2 bases and the V segment lost 5 bases, leaving 7 bases of the junction unmatched. This clonotype was picked up many times. TCRdb independently ran MiXCR on the PCR reads; one entry per CDR3 protein. Of approximately 41,000 distinct CDR3 sequences in the sample, 15% to 20% were seen once. This chain joins TRBV6-5 and TRBJ2-3; 10 bases match TRBD2. Source material: naive CD8+ T cells from blood, with Jurkat cell RNA spiked in. The sample's subset: FACS-sorted CD8+CD4-CCR7+CD45RA+ naive T cells. The origin of this receptor is a human donor in good health. Some libraries in this study had Jurkat cell RNA spiked in. The CDR3, as DNA: TGTGCCAGCAGTCAATTGAGCGGGAGGGCCACAGATACGCAGTATTTT. Translating it yields CASSQLSGRATDTQYF.